These T cell receptor beta chains were read from a single sample in a study of T cells in Graves' hyperthyroidism and ophthalmopathy. MiXCR was run by TCRdb on the multiplex PCR reads, yielding one entry per CDR3 protein. The table has over 250,000 distinct CDR3 sequences, less than 30% seen once. The sequenced sample consisted of blood. These receptors originate from a man aged 35-49 years with Graves' hyperthyroidism that later progressed to Graves' ophthalmopathy. The CDR3 runs from the conserved cysteine through the conserved F or W. A D gene is named only where the DNA matches it firmly. Expanded clones get a size class; other rows say once, few or many, or leave the size out.

j_call	v_call	clone_size	d_call	cdr3_nt	cdr3_aa
TRBJ2-5	TRBV5-1	few	TRBD1	TGCGCCAGCAGCGAGGACAGGGCCCACCAAGAGACCCAGTACTTC	CASSEDRAHQETQYF
TRBJ2-5	TRBV6-2/TRBV6-3	-	-	TGTGCCAGCAGTTACTCGACCGGGGAGACCCAGTACTTC	CASSYSTGETQYF
TRBJ1-1	TRBV5-1	many	-	TGCGCCAGCAGCTTGGATGAGGGACTGGGCACTGAAGCTTTCTTT	CASSLDEGLGTEAFF
TRBJ2-5	TRBV2	many	-	TGTGCCAGCAGTGGTAATAGAAACCTGCAAGAGACCCAGTACTTC	CASSGNRNLQETQYF
TRBJ2-7	TRBV20-1	many	-	TGCAGTGCTAGAGATCCCAGGGAAAATATCGGGCAGTACTTC	CSARDPRENIGQYF
TRBJ2-5	TRBV24-1	-	TRBD2	TGTGCCACCCGGGGGTGGGGGGGTGAAGAGACCCAGTACTTC	CATRGWGGEETQYF
TRBJ2-5	TRBV19	many	-	TGTGCCAGTAGCCCAGAAACCTGGTGGACCCAGTACTTC	CASSPETWWTQYF
TRBJ1-1	TRBV7-9	once	TRBD1	TGTGCCAGCAGCAGACAGGGGGGCCTGAACACTGAAGCTTTCTTT	CASSRQGGLNTEAFF
TRBJ1-1	TRBV2	once	-	TGTGCCAGCAGTGAACCCGTCGTGGCTGAAGCTTTCTTT	CASSEPVVAEAFF
TRBJ2-5	TRBV28	-	TRBD2	TGTGCCAGCGGAACGGGAGGAGGTCGCGAGACCCAGTACTTC	CASGTGGGRETQYF
TRBJ2-5	TRBV7-2	once	-	TGTGCCAGCAGCTTATTCCTCCAAGAGACCCAGTACTTC	CASSLFLQETQYF
TRBJ1-6	TRBV7-8	many	TRBD1	TGTGCCAGCAGCTTGCGGGACAGAAATTCACCCCTCCACTTT	CASSLRDRNSPLHF
TRBJ2-2	TRBV10-2	few	TRBD2	TGCGCCAGCAGACTAGCGGGAAAAACCGGGGAGCTGTTTTTT	CASRLAGKTGELFF
TRBJ2-5	TRBV20-1	-	TRBD2	TGCAGTGGGACTAGCGGAGAGACCCAGTACTTC	CSGTSGETQYF
TRBJ2-7	TRBV25-1	many	TRBD2	TGTGCCAGCAGTGATGCTCGGACTAGCGGGAGTTACGAGCAGTACTTC	CASSDARTSGSYEQYF
TRBJ2-7	TRBV6-5	-	TRBD2	TGTGCCAGCAGTTACTCCGAGAGCGGGAAGGGTTACGAGCAGTACTTC	CASSYSESGKGYEQYF
TRBJ2-7	TRBV12-3/TRBV12-4	-	-	TGTGCCAGCAGCCTCCATTCCTACGAGCAGTACTTC	CASSLHSYEQYF
TRBJ2-3	TRBV6-2/TRBV6-3	many	-	TGTGCCAGCAGCGACAGCACAGATACGCAGTATTTT	CASSDSTDTQYF
TRBJ2-5	TRBV11-1	many	-	TGTGCCAGCAGCTTACCCCGAACGGCCACGGACCAAGAGACCCAGTACTTC	CASSLPRTATDQETQYF
TRBJ1-1	TRBV6-2/TRBV6-3	-	-	TGTGCCAGCAGTTACCTTAAAATGAACACTGAAGCTTTCTTT	CASSYLKMNTEAFF
TRBJ2-4	TRBV7-8	many	-	TGTGCCAGCAGCTTCTCGGACAGAAAAAACATTCAGTACTTC	CASSFSDRKNIQYF
TRBJ1-5	TRBV12-3/TRBV12-4	many	TRBD1	TGTGCCAGCAGTTTAACTTGGGACAGGGTCAGTGGTAGCAATCAGCCCCAGCATTTT	CASSLTWDRVSGSNQPQHF
TRBJ2-7	TRBV20-1	many	TRBD2	TGCAGTGCTACATCCCCGACTAGCGGGAGTTACGAGCAGTACTTC	CSATSPTSGSYEQYF
TRBJ1-3	TRBV15	many	TRBD1	TGTGCCACCAGCAGGGGACGGGACAGTGAATCCATATATTTT	CATSRGRDSESIYF
TRBJ1-2	TRBV6-2/TRBV6-3	many	-	TGTGCCAGCAGGTCTGGGGGACGGACCTATGGCTACACCTTC	CASRSGGRTYGYTF
TRBJ2-7	TRBV20-1	-	TRBD2	TGCAGTGCTAGTCCACGAGGACTAGCGGGAGGGTACGAGCAGTACTTC	CSASPRGLAGGYEQYF
TRBJ1-2	TRBV10-3	few	TRBD1	TGTGCCATCAAAGAGCCGGGACAGGGGTCCTATGGCTACACCTTC	CAIKEPGQGSYGYTF
TRBJ1-2	TRBV6-2/TRBV6-3	many	-	TGTGCCAGCAGCTACGTGCAGGGGACCTCTAACTATGGCTACACCTTC	CASSYVQGTSNYGYTF
TRBJ2-5	TRBV6-5	many	TRBD1	TGTGCCAGCAGTTACCGGACAGGGCCAGAGACCCAGTACTTC	CASSYRTGPETQYF
TRBJ2-5	TRBV30	many	TRBD1	TGTGCCTTACTCGGGACAGGGATCCAAGAGACCCAGTACTTC	CALLGTGIQETQYF
TRBJ2-7	TRBV20-1	many	-	TGCAGTGCTAGAGGTCAGGGATCCTACGAGCAGTACTTC	CSARGQGSYEQYF
TRBJ2-5	TRBV7-3	-	-	TGTGCCAGCAGCTTAGGGGTGGGCAGGGGGGTGCAAGAGACCCAGTACTTC	CASSLGVGRGVQETQYF
TRBJ1-1	TRBV6-5	many	TRBD1	TGTGCAACTACAGATAGACAGGGGGCAGGCACTGAAGCTTTCTTT	CATTDRQGAGTEAFF
TRBJ1-1	TRBV19	many	-	TGTGCCAGTAGTCCGACATGGGGGCTTGGAACTGAAGCTTTCTTT	CASSPTWGLGTEAFF
TRBJ2-3	TRBV4-2	many	-	TGTGCCAGCAGCCAAGAGGTTAGGGGGGCAGGGGGCACAGATACGCAGTATTTT	CASSQEVRGAGGTDTQYF
TRBJ1-5	TRBV12-3/TRBV12-4	-	TRBD1	TGTGCCAGCAAGCCGGGACAGGGGAATCAGCCCCAGCATTTT	CASKPGQGNQPQHF
TRBJ2-5	TRBV20-1	many	TRBD2	TGCAGTGCTATTCACGGGGCGGGAGGGCACCAAGAGACCCAGTACTTC	CSAIHGAGGHQETQYF
TRBJ1-5	TRBV12-3/TRBV12-4	-	-	TGTGCCAGCAGTTTGAGGGTAGGTCAGCCCCAGCATTTT	CASSLRVGQPQHF
TRBJ1-2	TRBV28	many	-	TGTGCCAGCGTGGGGGAAAACTATGGCTACACCTTC	CASVGENYGYTF
TRBJ2-7	TRBV9	many	-	TGTGCCAGCAGCGTCGGACAAGATCCTACCTACGAGCAGTACTTC	CASSVGQDPTYEQYF
TRBJ1-5	TRBV18	many	TRBD1	TGTGCCAGCTCCCCTACAGGGGACAATCAGCCCCAGCATTTT	CASSPTGDNQPQHF